There are many counts of the clone carrying this T cell receptor (beta chain). The data are from a study of low-dose radiotherapy and immunotherapy resistance in tumors. About the study: Intravenous ipilimumab 1 mg/kg every six weeks was given with nivolumab 240 mg every two weeks.

Germline V lookup: CDR1 MNHNY, CDR2 SVGAGI (reference sequence). This CDR3 region has 12 residues. The V gene lost 11 bases and the J gene lost 3 bases, with 11 bases spanning the gap. First-strand cDNA relied on TRAV- and TRBV-specific primers spanning alpha and beta chains. The TCRs were subjected to amplification over around 19 PCR cycles employing a constant-region primer in conjunction with a V-primer adapter. TCRdb recomputed calls from the reads with MiXCR, one row per CDR3 protein. The table lists about 89,000 distinct CDR3 sequences, around 9.2% of them singletons. Time point here: before trial treatment. Inclusion covered patients whose advanced solid tumors lacked tumor-infiltrating lymphocytes.

The sequence was obtained from a male donor with prostate cancer. The input for sequencing was PBMCs, taken before treatment. The chain joins TRBV6-6 to TRBJ1-5; D not certain. CDR3 nucleotides: TGTGCCGCCAGGTCCGCCAATCAGCCCCAGCATTTT. Its translation: CAARSANQPQHF.